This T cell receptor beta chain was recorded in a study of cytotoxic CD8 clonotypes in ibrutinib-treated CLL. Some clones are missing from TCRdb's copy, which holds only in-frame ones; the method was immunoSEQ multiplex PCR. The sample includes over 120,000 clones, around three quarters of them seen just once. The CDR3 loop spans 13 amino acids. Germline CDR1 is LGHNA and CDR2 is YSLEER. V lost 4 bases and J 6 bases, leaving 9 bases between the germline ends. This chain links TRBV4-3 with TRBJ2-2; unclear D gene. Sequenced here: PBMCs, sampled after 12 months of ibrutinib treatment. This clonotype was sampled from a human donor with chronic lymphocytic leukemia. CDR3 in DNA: TGCGCCAGCAGCCTTATGTCTCCCGGGGAGCTGTTTTTT. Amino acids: CASSLMSPGELFF.